A selection of T cell receptor beta chains follows, all from one sample in a study of blood T cell repertoires in COVID-19. The protocol was immunoSEQ multiplex PCR, while the TCRdb copy is restricted to in-frame clones and leaves out a portion. The repertoire has 400,000 or so clones, around nine tenths of them found once; the top ten carry about 3%. The specimen was peripheral blood. These receptors came from a human donor in a cohort sampled during active COVID-19. CDR3s include the opening cysteine and the closing phenylalanine or tryptophan. The D gene is left open where the match is weak. Clone size appears in some rows only: once, few, many, or a class for an expanded clone.

>NA|TRBJ2-1|TRBV7-6|NA
TGTGCCAGCAGTCTAGTGGTCTCAACCTACAATGAGCAGTTCTTC
CASSLVVSTYNEQFF
>NA|TRBJ1-2|TRBV9|once
TGTGCCAGCAGCGCCCCAGGGGATGACTATGGCTACACCTTC
CASSAPGDDYGYTF
>TRBD2|TRBJ2-1|TRBV4-2|few
TGTGCCAGCAGCCAAAGGACACTAGCAGCGGGGGGGCAACAGAATGAGCAGTTCTTC
CASSQRTLAAGGQQNEQFF
>TRBD1|TRBJ1-2|TRBV19|NA
TGTGCCAGTAGTTCGACGGACAGGGTGGGCGGCTACACCTTC
CASSSTDRVGGYTF
>TRBD1|TRBJ1-2|TRBV7-6|NA
TGTGCCAGCAGCTCGGGACAGGACGCCGATGGCTACACCTTC
CASSSGQDADGYTF
>NA|TRBJ1-2|TRBV6-5|NA
TGTGCCAGCCTAGGACTGGGGTATTATGGCTACACCTTC
CASLGLGYYGYTF
>NA|TRBJ2-7|TRBV2|NA
TGTGCCAGCAGTGCCCGCGGGTATCGCCACGAGCAGTACTTC
CASSARGYRHEQYF
>TRBD1|TRBJ1-4|TRBV15|NA
TGTGCCACCAGCAGAGATCGTGGACAGGGGGCAGCAAAACTGTTTTTT
CATSRDRGQGAAKLFF
>NA|TRBJ1-1|TRBV7-8|NA
TGTGCCAGCAGCTTAGCGCAGGTGGGGGGTGTTACTGAAGCTTTCTTT
CASSLAQVGGVTEAFF
>NA|TRBJ2-5|TRBV29-1|many
TGCAGCGTTGAATCGCGGGGCGAAGGCCGCCAAGAGACCCAGTACTTC
CSVESRGEGRQETQYF
>NA|TRBJ1-1|TRBV4-2|NA
TGTGCCAGCAGCCAGGACAGCTTAAACACTGAAGCTTTCTTT
CASSQDSLNTEAFF
>NA|TRBJ1-1|TRBV21-1|once
TGTGCCAGCAGCAACTACAGCCACACTGAAGCTTTCTTT
CASSNYSHTEAFF
>NA|TRBJ2-5|TRBV24-1|NA
TGTGCCACCCGAGGCACAGGGAACCAAGAGACCCAGTACTTC
CATRGTGNQETQYF
>TRBD1|TRBJ1-1|TRBV13|NA
TGTGCCAGCGGACAGGGGGCCCAGAACACTGAAGCTTTCTTT
CASGQGAQNTEAFF
>NA|TRBJ2-2|TRBV11-2|once
TGTGCCAGCAGCTTAGATAGTCATGAGGGCAGTACGAACACCGGGGAGCTGTTTTTT
CASSLDSHEGSTNTGELFF
>NA|TRBJ2-2|TRBV19|NA
TGTGCCAGTAGTATACCCAGGGGCGAGTTGAACACCGGGGAGCTGTTTTTT
CASSIPRGELNTGELFF
>NA|TRBJ1-1|TRBV18|NA
TGTGCCAGCTCGCCGGGGTGGAACACTGAAGCTTTCTTT
CASSPGWNTEAFF
>NA|TRBJ1-4|TRBV6-8|NA
TGTGCCAGCAGCCAACCGGGGGGACAAGCCTCCTGGGGTGAAAAACTGTTTTTT
CASSQPGGQASWGEKLFF
>TRBD2|TRBJ2-5|TRBV7-9|once
TGTGCCAGCAGCTTAGGCGTGTGGCGGGGGGTCCGACAGACCCAGTACTTC
CASSLGVWRGVRQTQYF
>NA|TRBJ1-1|TRBV28|NA
TGTGCCAGCACGCTTCGGGGTCGGATGGAGAAGGCTTTCTTT
CASTLRGRMEKAFF
>NA|TRBJ2-2|TRBV4-2|NA
TGTGCCAGCAGCCAAGAGGGGGGAGAGGGCGGGGAGCTGTTTTTT
CASSQEGGEGGELFF
>NA|TRBJ1-1|TRBV6-5|NA
TGTGCCAGCAGTTACTCCTACGGGACTGAAGCTTTCTTT
CASSYSYGTEAFF
>NA|TRBJ2-2|TRBV19|NA
TGTGCCAGTAGTATTTCGGTCGGAAGGGGCACCGGGGAGCTGTTTTTT
CASSISVGRGTGELFF
>NA|TRBJ1-5|TRBV19|NA
TGTGCCAGTAGTATAGCCGGGGAGTCTCAGCCCCAGCATTTT
CASSIAGESQPQHF
>TRBD1|TRBJ2-3|TRBV7-3|NA
TGTGCCAGCAGCTTCCTTGGACAGGGGGATACGCAGTATTTT
CASSFLGQGDTQYF
>NA|TRBJ1-3|TRBV5-1|NA
TGCGCCAGCAGCCCGGGATCTGGAAACACCATATATTTT
CASSPGSGNTIYF
>NA|TRBJ2-2|TRBV2|NA
TGTGCCAGCAGTTTGGACACGGCCGGGGAGCTGTTTTTT
CASSLDTAGELFF
>NA|TRBJ2-7|TRBV6-5|NA
TGTGCCAGCAGGCCGGACAGTACCTACGAGCAGTACTTC
CASRPDSTYEQYF
>TRBD2|TRBJ2-3|TRBV5-1|NA
TGCGCCAGCAGCCCCCGAGCGGGGGGGTCCACAGATACGCAGTATTTT
CASSPRAGGSTDTQYF
>TRBD2|TRBJ2-5|TRBV5-1|NA
TGCGCCAGCAGCTTAGGACTAGCGGGGTCCAAGTACTTC
CASSLGLAGSKYF
>NA|TRBJ1-2|TRBV7-3|NA
TGTGCCAGCAGCTTATACCCGGGTATCTATGGCTACACCTTC
CASSLYPGIYGYTF
>NA|TRBJ2-3|TRBV27|NA
TGTGCCAGCAGTCTGGGTCCAGGGGTGGTTTCGGGTACGCAGTATTTT
CASSLGPGVVSGTQYF
>NA|TRBJ2-3|TRBV12-3/TRBV12-4|NA
TGTGCCAGCAGTTTAGTCGCAGATACGCAGTATTTT
CASSLVADTQYF
>NA|TRBJ1-6|TRBV10-2|NA
TGCGCCAGCAGTGCCGGGGTCCGCTTTGGGAATTCACCCCTCCACTTT
CASSAGVRFGNSPLHF
>TRBD1|TRBJ1-2|TRBV19|once
TGTGCCAGTAGTACCCCAACACCAGGGGGCCTAAACTATGGCTACACCTTC
CASSTPTPGGLNYGYTF
>TRBD1|TRBJ1-2|TRBV6-5|NA
TGTGCCAGCAGTTCCTCCTCTGACAGGGAGGATGGCTACACCTTC
CASSSSSDREDGYTF
>NA|TRBJ2-3|TRBV5-8|NA
TGTGCCAGCAGCTCCCCAGGACGGTGGGACTTCACAGATACGCAGTATTTT
CASSSPGRWDFTDTQYF